This TCR beta chain was documented in a study of T cells after yellow fever vaccination. CDR3 size: 16 residues. Germline V gene data show CDR1 as DFQATT and CDR2 as SNEGSKA (reference sequence). The trim removed 6 bases at V and 4 bases at J, leaving 15 bases unmatched. This clonotype was found many times. TCRdb re-derived calls from the 5' RACE reads in MiXCR, one entry per CDR3 protein. The table has over 110,000 distinct CDR3 sequences, over 7% seen once. The sequence was collected from a man aged 30 to 45 who received the YFV17D yellow fever vaccine. The J gene is TRBJ2-7, the V gene TRBV20-1; 10 positions agree with TRBD1. The material sequenced was CD4+ T cells sorted from PBMCs, taken 5 days after the yellow fever booster vaccination. Here the CDR3 DNA reads TGCAGTGCCAACAACAGACAGGGGGCGCGAGAGTACGAGCAGTACTTC. This sequence encodes CSANNRQGAREYEQYF.